The sequence of this T cell receptor beta chain was determined in a study of OX40 agonist ivuxolimab in advanced cancers. Across the study: While on treatment, patients had intravenous ivuxolimab at 0.01 to 10 mg/kg every 2 weeks.

Here immunoSEQ multiplex PCR was the method, and the copy in TCRdb shows in-frame clones only, minus some. The sample includes roughly 90,000 clones, approximately 91% of them seen just once. With V trimmed by 5 bases and J by 1 base, 4 bases remained unmatched. The CDR3 is 15 residues long. CDR1 and CDR2 from the germline V gene are SGHAT and FQNNGV. The specimen was CD4+ or CD8+ T cells sorted from blood, collected in a trial of the OX40 agonist ivuxolimab. This chain links TRBV11-2 with TRBJ1-1, with TRBD1 matching 10 bases. The TCR was taken from an adult with an advanced solid tumor such as melanoma, head and neck, liver or kidney cancer. CDR3 nucleotide sequence: TGTGCCAGCAGCCTTCGGACAGGGGGGAACACTGAAGCTTTCTTT. Translated, it gives CASSLRTGGNTEAFF.